These 21 T cell receptor beta chains originate from one sample sequenced in a study of control samples from healthy donors and cancer patients. The method was immunoSEQ multiplex PCR; TCRdb's version includes in-frame clones alone and lacks a portion of them. The data hold roughly 130,000 clones, with less than 95% observed a single time. Sequenced material: blood. These receptors originate from a man aged 25-45 years in good health.

In its sample, this clone was seen once. The chain combines TRBV2 with TRBJ2-5; 13 nucleotides line up with TRBD2. CDR1 is SNHLY, CDR2 FYNNEI, per germline. This CDR3 contains 16 residues. The J segment lost 2 bases and the V segment lost 6 bases, leaving 6 bases of the junction unmatched. The DNA for the CDR3 is TGTGCCAGCAGGGTAGGGACTAGCGGGGATCAAGAGACCCAGTACTTC. The encoded protein is CASRVGTSGDQETQYF.

This clone was recorded once. V and J are TRBV6-2 or TRBV6-3 and TRBJ2-3; D is possibly TRBD1 or TRBD2 (5 bases each). The CDR3 covers 14 residues. Trimming removed 4 bases from V and 3 bases from J, with 11 bases in between. Germline CDR1 is MNHEY and CDR2 is SVGEGT. This CDR3 is CASSSTGPTDTQYF. In DNA, the CDR3 is TGTGCCAGCAGTTCGACGGGACCTACAGATACGCAGTATTTT.

The V gene is TRBV7-2, the J gene TRBJ2-2; maybe TRBD1 (6 bases). Looked up from germline, CDR1 is SGHTA and CDR2 is FQGNSA. Trimming stripped 2 bases from V and 1 base from J, with 11 bases between. The CDR3 contains 16 residues. The CDR3 DNA reads as TGTGCCAGCAGCTTACAGGGGACGCGGAACACCGGGGAGCTGTTTTTT. Protein: CASSLQGTRNTGELFF.

This chain joins TRBV18 and TRBJ2-3; 11 bases are shared with TRBD2. CDR3 length: 17 amino acids. Germline V gives CDR1 KGHSH, CDR2 LQKENI. The V segment lost 0 bases and the J segment 5 bases; nucleotides outside the gene matches: 7. The CDR3 sequence: CASSPPTTSGGEDTQYF. The CDR3, as DNA: TGTGCCAGCTCACCACCGACCACTAGCGGGGGTGAAGATACGCAGTATTTT.

This clone was recorded only once. The chain links TRBV6-5 to TRBJ1-6; unclear D gene. The ends were cut back, 5 bases at V and 7 bases at J, with 12 bases in the middle. From germline, CDR1 is MNHEY and CDR2 SVGAGI. The CDR3 contains 14 residues. For the CDR3, the DNA is TGTGCCAGCAGTCCACTGGCCGCGAATTCACCCCTCCACTTT. Its translation: CASSPLAANSPLHF.

V gene TRBV21-1 combines with J gene TRBJ2-1; the table's D call of TRBD2 was not tested on the DNA. TRBV21-1 is a known pseudogene. This CDR3 spans 15 amino acids. CDR3 residues: CASSKAPRTYNEQFF. CDR3 bases: TGTGCCAGCAGCAAAGCCCCGAGAACTTACAATGAGCAGTTCTTC.

The chain couples TRBV10-3 to TRBJ2-7; 9 nucleotides align to TRBD1. Germline V gene sequence: CDR1 ENHRY, CDR2 SYGVKD. This CDR3 spans 14 amino acids. With V trimmed by 10 bases and J by 2 bases, 9 bases remained unmatched. The CDR3 is CATEEDRGPYEQYF. CDR3 nucleotides: TGTGCCACGGAGGAGGACAGGGGCCCCTACGAGCAGTACTTC.

Turning to this clone: The sample carries other DNA sequences with the same CDR3. V and J are TRBV3-1 (or the pseudogene TRBV3-2) and TRBJ1-1; 7 nucleotides line up with TRBD1. Losses at the gene ends were 1 base for V and 1 base for J; bases not matched to a gene: 0. Germline loops: CDR1 LGHDT, CDR2 YNNKEL (reference sequence). The CDR3 has 14 amino acids. The CDR3 region is CASSQGTGNTEAFF. CDR3 nucleotides: TGTGCCAGCAGCCAAGGGACAGGGAACACTGAAGCTTTCTTT.

This chain joins TRBV27 and TRBJ2-1; weak D call: TRBD1 (6 bases). V lost 7 bases and J 0 bases, leaving 25 bases between the germline ends. There are 19 residues in the CDR3. Germline V gene data show CDR1 as MNHEY and CDR2 as SMNVEV (reference sequence). The CDR3 nucleotides read TGTGCCAGCAACACTCCCCGGACAGCATTACTTCGCTCCTACAATGAGCAGTTCTTC. Translated: CASNTPRTALLRSYNEQFF.

This chain joins TRBV7-9 and TRBJ2-7, with TRBD2 identical over 10 bases. The V and J ends lost 4 bases and 2 bases, in that order; junction bases with no gene match: 5. Germline CDR1 is SEHNR and CDR2 is FQNEAQ (reference sequence). This CDR3 is built from 15 residues. CDR3 sequence reads: CASSWSGGAPYEQYF. The CDR3 region has the DNA TGTGCCAGCAGCTGGAGCGGGGGGGCCCCCTACGAGCAGTACTTC.

This clone was detected a few times. The chain links TRBV6-5 to TRBJ1-5; no firm D call. CDR1 is MNHEY and CDR2 is SVGAGI in the germline V gene. The CDR3 has 14 residues. V lost 2 bases and J 2 bases, leaving 7 bases between the germline ends. The CDR3 spells CASSYGGGNQPQHF. The CDR3 bases are TGTGCCAGCAGTTACGGCGGTGGCAATCAGCCCCAGCATTTT.

This clone showed up just a few times. The chain is built from TRBV19 and TRBJ1-5, with D possibly matching TRBD1 (5 bases). Germline values: CDR1 LNHDA, CDR2 SQIVND (reference sequence). This CDR3 contains 16 residues. Trimming cost V 3 bases and J 3 bases, with 15 bases left between them. CDR3 residues: CASSIRGTPLNQPQHF. The CDR3 DNA follows: TGTGCCAGTAGTATCCGGGGGACCCCCCTCAATCAGCCCCAGCATTTT.

The CDR3 nucleotides read TGTGCCAGCAGCCAAGCGGTCTCGGCAGGTCGCGAGCAGTACTTC. It translates to CASSQAVSAGREQYF. V is TRBV3-1 (or the pseudogene TRBV3-2) and J is TRBJ2-7; D is unresolved. CDR3 length equals 15 residues. Germline CDR1 and CDR2: LGHDT and YNNKEL (reference sequence). The V and J ends lost 1 base and 6 bases respectively, with 16 bases between them.

The CDR3 DNA is TGTGCCAGCAGTTACTCGATCCGTGGGGAAGCTTTCTTT. Encoded protein: CASSYSIRGEAFF. The genes are TRBV6-5 and TRBJ1-1; no definite D call. The V gene's germline CDR1 is MNHEY and CDR2 SVGAGI. The CDR3 covers 13 residues. V lost 0 bases and J lost 8, with 10 bases in between.

This chain links TRBV18 with TRBJ2-1; 12 bases map to TRBD1. The germline V gene has CDR1 KGHSH and CDR2 LQKENI. This CDR3 has 20 amino acids. V was clipped by 1 base and J by 0 bases; unmatched bases: 10. The CDR3 is CASSPRGTGGIISSYNEQFF. The CDR3 DNA reads TGTGCCAGCTCACCACGGGGGACAGGGGGCATTATAAGCTCCTACAATGAGCAGTTCTTC.

The chain combines TRBV7-2 with TRBJ2-7; D might be TRBD1 (5 bases). The V and J ends lost 0 bases and 0 bases respectively, with 15 bases between them. Germline V gives CDR1 SGHTA, CDR2 FQGNSA. This CDR3 has 17 residues. The CDR3 sequence is CASSLAFRTLPSYEQYF. The DNA for the CDR3 is TGTGCCAGCAGCTTAGCGTTCAGGACACTGCCCTCCTACGAGCAGTACTTC.

The chain employs TRBV6-2 or TRBV6-3 and TRBJ1-6, with D unclear. The V end lost 2 bases, the J end lost 10 bases, and 12 bases lay between the germline ends. CDR1 is MNHEY and CDR2 is SVGEGT in the germline V gene. CDR3 size: 14 residues. For the CDR3, the DNA is TGTGCCAGCAGTTACAGGGTCAAGAACTCACCCCTCCACTTT. Encoded protein: CASSYRVKNSPLHF.

This chain joins TRBV4-3 and TRBJ1-3; possible D gene TRBD1, 5 bases. With 0 bases removed from V and 0 bases from J, the gap between germline ends came to 12 bases. The CDR3 has 17 residues. Looked up from germline, CDR1 is LGHNA and CDR2 is YSLEER. Here the CDR3 reads CASSQDLSGGSGNTIYF. In DNA, the CDR3 is TGCGCCAGCAGCCAAGATCTTTCGGGGGGCTCTGGAAACACCATATATTTT.

This chain joins TRBV6-2 or TRBV6-3 and TRBJ2-1; tentatively, D is TRBD1 (6 bases). This CDR3 contains 15 residues. Trimming took 2 bases from V and 4 from J, leaving 12 bases between them. Germline V CDR1 and CDR2: MNHEY, SVGEGT. The CDR3 DNA follows: TGTGCCAGCAGTTACGAAATCAGGGGTTACAATGAGCAGTTCTTC. Its translation: CASSYEIRGYNEQFF.

Written as DNA, the CDR3 is TGTGCCAGCAGCTTAGGTCCCCCCGGGACAGATACGCAGTATTTT. It encodes CASSLGPPGTDTQYF. The genes are TRBV11-2 and TRBJ2-3; D is uncertain. CDR1 SGHAT and CDR2 FQNNGV come from the germline V gene. The V gene lost 1 base and the J gene lost 3 bases, with 11 bases spanning the gap. The length of the CDR3 is 15 residues. Based on the CDR3 plus reference TRBV11-2 and TRBJ2-3, the full variable domain is EAGVAQSPRYKIIEKRQSVAFWCNPISGHATLYWYQQILGQGPKLLIQFQNNGVVDDSQLPKDRFSAERLKGVDSTLKIQPAKLEDSAVYLCASSLGPPGTDTQYFGPGTRLTVL.

The chain is built from TRBV2 and TRBJ1-6, with 8 nucleotides matching TRBD1. The CDR3 covers 14 residues. Germline lookup yields CDR1 SNHLY and CDR2 FYNNEI. V was pared by 5 bases and J by 9 bases, with 6 bases of the junction left unmatched. DNA for the CDR3: TGTGCCAGCAGTTTGGGACAGGATAGTTCACCCCTCCACTTT. This sequence encodes CASSLGQDSSPLHF.